A selection of T cell receptor beta chains follows, all from one sample in a study of Graves' ophthalmopathy and Graves' hyperthyroidism. From the multiplex PCR reads, TCRdb called clonotypes with MiXCR, one entry per CDR3 protein. Here the sample spans about 1.1 million distinct CDR3 sequences, about 40% being singletons. The sample was peripheral blood or thyroid tissue (not recorded which). All receptors derive from an adult man with Graves' hyperthyroidism. CDR3s include the opening cysteine and the closing phenylalanine or tryptophan. Clone size is given for some rows only: seen once, a few or many times, or a class if the clone is expanded.

clone_size v_call cdr3_aa
many TRBV29-1 CSTHPRGQAGPYEQYF
. TRBV7-2 CASSPPSRVSNEQYF
. TRBV27 CASSLLMSGPQHF
few TRBV18 CASSPPVLETQYF
. TRBV15 CATSSGTGTRDYEQYF
many TRBV7-9 CASSPRLAGASYEQYF
few TRBV7-6 CASSPGGRGRNQPQHF
. TRBV19 CASSILGFGRGYTF
. TRBV29-1 CSVVGLAGEENANTGELFF
. TRBV29-1 CSVGRGGGEKLFF
many TRBV10-1 CASSESPGRENTGELFF
. TRBV7-9 CASSDRVAMGAKGYTF
few TRBV6-2/TRBV6-3 CASSYSSDLGYTF
few TRBV9 CASSVVDPRTDRRVNTEAFF
. TRBV6-2/TRBV6-3 CASSYSNVFPETQYF
many TRBV6-5 CASRPLAAMNTEAFF
. TRBV20-1 CSARATSGDQETQYF
once TRBV7-9 CASSFTGGSSGELFF
many TRBV5-1 CASRFRPTNEKLFF
. TRBV29-1 CSSLQTGTGWYGYTF
. TRBV11-2 CASSPPGTRYQNTEAFF
few TRBV9 CASSLTGSPGYEQYF
many TRBV7-3 CASSPGLAGETQYF
. TRBV29-1 CSLGRAETQYF
. TRBV24-1 CATSDRAGGAYGYTF
few TRBV27 CASSLAAWVRKETQYF